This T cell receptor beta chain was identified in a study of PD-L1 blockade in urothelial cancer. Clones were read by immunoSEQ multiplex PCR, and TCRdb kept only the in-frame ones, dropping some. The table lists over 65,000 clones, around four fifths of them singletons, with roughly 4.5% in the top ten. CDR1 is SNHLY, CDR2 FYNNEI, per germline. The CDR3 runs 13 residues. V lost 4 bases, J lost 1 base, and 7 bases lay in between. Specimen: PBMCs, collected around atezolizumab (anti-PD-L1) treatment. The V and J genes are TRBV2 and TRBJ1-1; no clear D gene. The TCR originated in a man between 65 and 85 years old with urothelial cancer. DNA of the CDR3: TGTGCCAGCAGTGCAGACAAGAACACTGAAGCTTTCTTT. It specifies CASSADKNTEAFF.